The TCR beta chain under discussion was sequenced for a study of T cell repertoires in cytomegalovirus infection. General observations from the study: Dominating the ex vivo response were HLA-C-restricted CMV-specific TCR beta clonotypes. Cumulative frequency of public TCR beta families picked out carriers of CMV plus the relevant HLA.

TCRdb independently ran MiXCR on the reads; one entry per CDR3 protein. Of 97,000 or so distinct CDR3 sequences in the sample, more than 15% were seen once. Of note for this clonotype: Its specificity is unknown.

V gave up 0 bases and J gave up 5 bases; unmatched junction bases: 7. This CDR3 has 15 amino acids. Germline V gene lookup returns CDR1 DFQATT and CDR2 SNEGSKA (reference sequence). The genes are TRBV20-1 and TRBJ2-5, with 9 positions matching TRBD2. Specimen: PBMCs. The sequence derives from a human donor in good health (CMV status not recorded). Some clones in this sample may be carry-over from other donors' samples. CDR3 nucleotides: TGCAGTGCTAGAGATCCAGTAGCGGGGGTTGAGACCCAGTACTTC. It encodes CSARDPVAGVETQYF.